Listed here are 22 T cell receptor beta chains from one sample, sequenced in a study of beta chain features in type 1 diabetes. No antigens are known for them. The study's findings and limits: Moderately but significantly shorter TCRB CDR3s were found in Type 1 diabetes patients in all four CD4+ subsets.

Expressed TCRB transcripts were sequenced because the isolated RNA had all been reverse transcribed beforehand. The assay was immunoSEQ multiplex PCR, and TCRdb's table has in-frame clones only and misses some. The sample carries about 270,000 clones, 14% recorded once. Material for sequencing was naive CD4+ T cells from blood. The receptors originated from a young man with type 1 diabetes.

This clone has a handful of counts. Other nucleotide sequences in the sample specify the same CDR3. The genes are TRBV20-1 and TRBJ1-1; TRBD1 might be the D (5 bases). Per the germline V gene, CDR1 is DFQATT and CDR2 is SNEGSKA (reference sequence). This CDR3 is 11 amino acids long. V was pared by 6 bases and J by 1 base, with 6 bases between. In DNA, the CDR3 is TGCAGTGCCGACAGGAACACTGAAGCTTTCTTT. Translated, it gives CSADRNTEAFF.

Only a few counts were recorded for this clone. The V call is TRBV30, the J call TRBJ1-5; D remains unclear. The germline gives CDR1 GTSNPN, CDR2 SVGIG (reference sequence). This CDR3 is 13 amino acids long. V dropped 0 bases and J dropped 3 bases, with 6 bases sitting between them. The CDR3 nucleotides read TGTGCCTGGAGTGTAGCCTTCAATCAGCCCCAGCATTTT. Its translation is CAWSVAFNQPQHF. Based on the CDR3 plus reference TRBV30 and TRBJ1-5, the full variable domain is SQTIHQWPATLVQPVGSPLSLECTVEGTSNPNLYWYRQAAGRGLQLLFYSVGIGQISSEVPQNLSASRPQDRQFILSSKKLLLSDSGFYLCAWSVAFNQPQHFGDGTRLSIL.

A few counts support this clone. The rearrangement links TRBV2 to TRBJ2-1; 14 bases agree with TRBD2. V was clipped by 6 bases and J by 10 bases; unmatched bases: 5. CDR1 and CDR2 from the germline V gene are SNHLY and FYNNEI. The CDR3 sequence is 14 residues long. CDR3 region: CASRGLAGVQEQFF. CDR3 nucleotides: TGTGCCAGCAGGGGACTAGCGGGAGTGCAAGAGCAGTTCTTC.

The V and J genes are TRBV11-2 and TRBJ2-1; TRBD2 aligns across 10 bases. This CDR3 comprises 15 residues. V gave up 10 bases and J gave up 7 bases; unmatched junction bases: 13. Looked up from germline, CDR1 is SGHAT and CDR2 is FQNNGV. The CDR3 is CATRKLAGSNNEQFF. The DNA for the CDR3 is TGTGCCACCAGAAAACTAGCGGGATCGAATAATGAGCAGTTCTTC.

The rearrangement uses TRBV6-5 and TRBJ2-5, with 12 bases aligning to TRBD2. Per the germline V gene, CDR1 is MNHEY and CDR2 is SVGAGI. The CDR3 covers 14 residues. V trimming: 6 bases; J trimming: 7 bases; junction bases outside the gene matches: 6. The CDR3 here is CASSSGGLAGTQYF. CDR3 bases: TGTGCCAGCAGCTCTGGGGGACTAGCGGGGACCCAGTACTTC.

The rearrangement joins TRBV5-1 to TRBJ2-1; 10 bases map to TRBD2. After removal of 5 bases from V and 8 bases from J, the junction contained 10 bases not matched to a gene. Germline CDR1 reads SGHRS; CDR2 reads YFSETQ. This CDR3 is 15 amino acids long. The CDR3 sequence is CASSPGTSVVDEQFF. DNA for the CDR3: TGCGCCAGCAGTCCCGGGACTAGCGTTGTCGATGAGCAGTTCTTC.

This chain connects TRBV5-1 to TRBJ2-7; D is possibly TRBD2 (5 bases). V lost 7 bases and J lost 3, with 17 bases in between. Per the germline V gene, CDR1 is SGHRS and CDR2 is YFSETQ. The CDR3 consists of 14 residues. In DNA, the CDR3 is TGCGCCAGCTATCAGAGCGGTCGTTTCTACGAGCAGTACTTC. Encoded protein: CASYQSGRFYEQYF.

The count of this clone is one. The chain carries TRBV18 and TRBJ1-4; 9 bases align to TRBD1. The V segment lost 0 bases and the J segment 8 bases; nucleotides outside the gene matches: 1. Germline CDR1 KGHSH, CDR2 LQKENI. The CDR3 is 14 residues long. The CDR3 sequence: CASSPPTGGEKLFF. The CDR3 bases are TGTGCCAGCTCACCACCGACAGGGGGAGAAAAACTGTTTTTT.

This clone was detected only a few times. The V call is TRBV5-4, the J call TRBJ2-1; no clear D gene. V lost 4 bases to trimming and J lost 10 bases, with 15 bases between them. Germline loops: CDR1 SGHNT, CDR2 YYREEE (reference sequence). The length of the CDR3 is 13 residues. CDR3 sequence (DNA): TGTGCCAGCAGCATAGACACGCACGGCGAGCAGTTCTTC. Its translation: CASSIDTHGEQFF.

The CDR3 protein is CASSLGLAGGFDQETQYF. CDR3 in DNA: TGCGCCAGCAGCTTGGGACTAGCGGGGGGATTTGACCAAGAGACCCAGTACTTC. The chain links TRBV5-1 to TRBJ2-5, with 13 bases that match TRBD2. The CDR3 is made up of 18 amino acids. Germline CDR1 reads SGHRS; CDR2 reads YFSETQ. J was trimmed by 0 bases and V by 0 bases; bases with no gene match: 5.

This chain links TRBV19 with TRBJ2-7; 11 nucleotides line up with TRBD2. With 5 bases clipped from V and 6 bases from J, the junction kept 9 bases outside the gene matches. CDR1 and CDR2 (germline): LNHDA, SQIVND (reference sequence). CDR3 size: 15 residues. CDR3 DNA: TGTGCCAGTAGTCCTCTGACTAGCGGGATTGGCGAGCAGTACTTC. Translating gives CASSPLTSGIGEQYF. The whole variable domain, remainder taken from reference TRBV19 and TRBJ2-7, is DGGITQSPKYLFRKEGQNVTLSCEQNLNHDAMYWYRQDPGQGLRLIYYSQIVNDFQKGDIAEGYSVSREKKESFPLTVTSAQKNPTAFYLCASSPLTSGIGEQYFGPGTRLTVT.

This clone was picked up a small number of times. This chain links TRBV28 with TRBJ2-2, with D perhaps matching TRBD1 (5 bases). Germline values: CDR1 MDHEN, CDR2 SYDVKM. Deletions cut 1 base from V and 3 bases from J, with 12 bases between. This CDR3 is built from 16 residues. CDR3 nucleotides: TGTGCCAGCAGTTTATCCATTCCCAGGGACACCGGGGAGCTGTTTTTT. The encoded protein is CASSLSIPRDTGELFF. The complete variable domain, with remaining parts taken from reference TRBV28 and TRBJ2-2, reads DVKVTQSSRYLVKRTGEKVFLECVQDMDHENMFWYRQDPGLGLRLIYFSYDVKMKEKGDIPEGYSVSREKKERFSLILESASTNQTSMYLCASSLSIPRDTGELFFGEGSRLTVL.

This chain joins TRBV7-2 and TRBJ2-3; 8 bases line up with TRBD1. The CDR3 has 15 residues. CDR1 is SGHTA and CDR2 is FQGNSA in the germline V gene. V trimming: 2 bases; J trimming: 5 bases; junction bases outside the gene matches: 6. In DNA form, the CDR3 reads TGTGCCAGCAGCTTACAACAGGGGGAAGGAGATACGCAGTATTTT. This gives the protein CASSLQQGEGDTQYF.

The genes are TRBV5-4 and TRBJ2-3; TRBD2 agrees at 12 bases. V was pared by 5 bases and J by 0 bases, with 4 bases of the junction left unmatched. The CDR3 sequence is 16 residues long. The V gene's germline CDR1 is SGHNT and CDR2 YYREEE (reference sequence). CDR3 amino acids: CASRPGTSGSTDTQYF. The DNA for the CDR3 is TGTGCCAGCAGACCCGGGACTAGCGGGAGCACAGATACGCAGTATTTT.

This clone turned up a few times. This chain joins TRBV2 and TRBJ2-1, with no clear D. V dropped 3 bases and J dropped 3 bases, with 3 bases sitting between them. This CDR3 region has 12 residues. The germline gives CDR1 SNHLY, CDR2 FYNNEI. The CDR3 is CASSDSYNEQFF. The CDR3 DNA follows: TGTGCCAGCAGTGACAGCTACAATGAGCAGTTCTTC.

This clone was detected a few times. The rearrangement uses TRBV5-1 and TRBJ2-5, with TRBD2 matching 7 bases. The CDR3 is 14 amino acids. V was pared by 2 bases and J by 4 bases, with 5 bases of the junction left unmatched. From germline, CDR1 is SGHRS and CDR2 YFSETQ. The chain's CDR3 is CASSFAGGRETQYF. In DNA form, the CDR3 reads TGCGCCAGCAGCTTCGCCGGGGGGAGAGAGACCCAGTACTTC.

This clone was seen a handful of times. The J gene is TRBJ1-1, the V gene TRBV14; D call uncertain. V lost 3 bases, J lost 1 base, and 9 bases lay in between. Germline loops: CDR1 SGHDN, CDR2 FVKESK. CDR3 length: 14 residues. CDR3 coding DNA: TGTGCCAGCAGCCAGGTCAACAGGAACACTGAAGCTTTCTTT. It specifies CASSQVNRNTEAFF.

The V and J genes are TRBV5-4 and TRBJ2-7; no clear D. From germline, CDR1 is SGHNT and CDR2 YYREEE (reference sequence). There are 14 residues in the CDR3. The V gene lost 1 base and the J gene lost 0 bases, with 8 bases spanning the gap. Written as DNA, the CDR3 is TGTGCCAGCAGCTTGAAGGAGAGCTCCTACGAGCAGTACTTC. Amino acids: CASSLKESSYEQYF.

This clone has a handful of counts. V is TRBV11-3 and J is TRBJ2-1, with TRBD2 matching 7 bases. V trimming: 2 bases; J trimming: 11 bases; junction bases outside the gene matches: 6. The germline gives CDR1 SGHNT, CDR2 YENEEA. This CDR3 contains 13 residues. CDR3 DNA: TGTGCCAGCAGCTTAAGGCTAGCGGCTAAGCAGTTCTTC. The encoded protein is CASSLRLAAKQFF.

This rearrangement joins TRBV7-3 to TRBJ2-2; tentative D call: TRBD2 (7 bases). Trimming removed 5 bases from V and 6 bases from J, with 16 bases in between. This CDR3 is 15 amino acids long. Germline assignment: CDR1 SGHTA and CDR2 FQGTGA. CDR3 in amino acids: CASSHSTGRAGELFF. DNA of the CDR3: TGTGCCAGCAGCCACTCAACAGGGAGGGCCGGGGAGCTGTTTTTT.

This clone has just a few counts. The chain joins TRBV19 to TRBJ2-1; D uncertain. This CDR3 contains 13 residues. CDR1 LNHDA and CDR2 SQIVND come from the germline V gene (reference sequence). Deletions cut 4 bases from V and 4 bases from J, with 8 bases between. CDR3 amino acids: CASSSGTYNEQFF. The CDR3 coding sequence is TGTGCCAGTAGTAGCGGAACATACAATGAGCAGTTCTTC.

This clone was detected only a few times. This sample also contains other DNA sequences that code for the same CDR3. V gene TRBV5-1 combines with J gene TRBJ2-3; 8 bases fit TRBD2. Germline CDR1 is SGHRS and CDR2 is YFSETQ. The CDR3 spans 14 residues. V lost 2 bases to trimming and J lost 5 bases; unmatched junction nucleotides: 4. The CDR3 region is CASSLGTRGDTQYF. The CDR3 DNA is TGCGCCAGCAGCTTAGGGACTAGAGGAGATACGCAGTATTTT.